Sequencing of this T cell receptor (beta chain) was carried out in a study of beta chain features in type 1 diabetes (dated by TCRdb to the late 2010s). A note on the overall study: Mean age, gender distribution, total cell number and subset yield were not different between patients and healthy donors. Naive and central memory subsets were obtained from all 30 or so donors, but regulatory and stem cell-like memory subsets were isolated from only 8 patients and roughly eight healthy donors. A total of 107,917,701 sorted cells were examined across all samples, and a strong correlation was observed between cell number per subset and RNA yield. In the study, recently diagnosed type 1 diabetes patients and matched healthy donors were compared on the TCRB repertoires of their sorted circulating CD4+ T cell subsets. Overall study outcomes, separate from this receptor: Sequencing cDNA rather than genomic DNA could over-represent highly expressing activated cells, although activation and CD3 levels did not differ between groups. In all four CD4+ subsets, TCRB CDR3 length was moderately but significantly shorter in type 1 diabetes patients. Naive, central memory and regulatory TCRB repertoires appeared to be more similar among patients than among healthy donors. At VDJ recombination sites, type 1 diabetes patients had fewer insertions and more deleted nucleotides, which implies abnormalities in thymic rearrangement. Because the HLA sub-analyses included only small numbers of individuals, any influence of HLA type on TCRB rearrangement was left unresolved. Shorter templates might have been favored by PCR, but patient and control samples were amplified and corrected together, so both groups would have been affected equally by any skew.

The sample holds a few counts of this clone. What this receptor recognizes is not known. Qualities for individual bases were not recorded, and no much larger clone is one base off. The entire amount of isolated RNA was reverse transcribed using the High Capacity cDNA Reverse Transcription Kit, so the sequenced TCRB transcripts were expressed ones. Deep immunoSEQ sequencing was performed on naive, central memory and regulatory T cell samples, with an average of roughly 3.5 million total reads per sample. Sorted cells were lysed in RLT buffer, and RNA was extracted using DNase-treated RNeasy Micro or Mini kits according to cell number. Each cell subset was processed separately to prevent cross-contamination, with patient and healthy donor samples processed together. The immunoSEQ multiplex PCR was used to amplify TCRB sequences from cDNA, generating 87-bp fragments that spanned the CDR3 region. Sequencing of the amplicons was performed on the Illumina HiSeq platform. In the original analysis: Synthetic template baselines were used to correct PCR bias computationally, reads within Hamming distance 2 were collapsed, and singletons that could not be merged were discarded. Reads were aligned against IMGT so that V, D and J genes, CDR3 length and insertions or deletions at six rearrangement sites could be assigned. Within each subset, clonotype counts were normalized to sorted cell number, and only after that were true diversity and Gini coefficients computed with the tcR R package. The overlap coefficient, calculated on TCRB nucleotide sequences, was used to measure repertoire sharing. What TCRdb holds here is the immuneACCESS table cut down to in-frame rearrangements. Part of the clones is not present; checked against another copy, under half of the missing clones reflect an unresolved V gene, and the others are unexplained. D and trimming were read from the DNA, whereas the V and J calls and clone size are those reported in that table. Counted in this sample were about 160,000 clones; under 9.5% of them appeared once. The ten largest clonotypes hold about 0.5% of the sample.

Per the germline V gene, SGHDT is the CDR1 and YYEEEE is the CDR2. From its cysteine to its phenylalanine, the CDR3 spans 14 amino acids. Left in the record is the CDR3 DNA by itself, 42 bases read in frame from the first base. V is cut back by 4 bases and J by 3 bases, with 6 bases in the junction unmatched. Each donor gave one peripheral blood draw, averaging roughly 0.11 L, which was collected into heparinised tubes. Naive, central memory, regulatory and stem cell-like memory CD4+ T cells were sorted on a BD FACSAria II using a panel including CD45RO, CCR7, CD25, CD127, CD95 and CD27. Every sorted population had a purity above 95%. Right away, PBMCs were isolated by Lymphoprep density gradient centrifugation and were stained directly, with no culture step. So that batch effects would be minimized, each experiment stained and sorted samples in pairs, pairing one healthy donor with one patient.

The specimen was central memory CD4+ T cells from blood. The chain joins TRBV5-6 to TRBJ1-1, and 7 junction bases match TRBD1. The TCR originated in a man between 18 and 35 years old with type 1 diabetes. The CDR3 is CASSAIQGDTEAFF. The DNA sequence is TGTGCCAGCAGCGCGATTCAGGGGGACACTGAAGCTTTCTTT.